This is a list of T cell receptor beta chains from one sample in a study of cytomegalovirus exposure and HLA in healthy donors. Produced via immunoSEQ multiplex PCR; TCRdb's table is partial and in-frame only. Among 130,000 or so clones, approximately 82% were seen once, and the ten largest hold more than 1.5%. The specimen sequenced was PBMCs. The receptors stem from a middle-aged woman in good health and CMV-seronegative. Both conserved end residues are trimmed from each CDR3.

>TRBJ2-2|TRBV5-1
ASSLRTSDTGELF
>TRBJ2-7|TRBV4-1
ASSQDPSPAYEQY
>TRBJ2-3|TRBV19
ASSILAGFSSGPTDTQY
>TRBJ1-2|TRBV28
ASSSPGGANYGYT
>TRBJ1-1|TRBV27
ASSAGPGVTEAF
>TRBJ1-1|TRBV19
ASSQIGGTQNTEAF
>TRBJ1-5|TRBV28
ASKTVRPTPENQPQH
>TRBJ1-5|TRBV10-2
ASSDKGVYQPQH
>TRBJ2-7|TRBV11-2
ASSLGGHSYEQY
>TRBJ2-3|TRBV7-2
ASSYGTSGGGGDTQY
>TRBJ2-1|TRBV5-1
ASSFVGDQYNEQF
>TRBJ2-1|TRBV7-3
ASSLTGTSGSAYNEQF
>TRBJ1-5|TRBV14
ASSPQGVGNQPQH
>TRBJ2-7|TRBV6-5
ASSFESSAIYEQY
>TRBJ2-5|TRBV9
ASSGSAFETQY
>TRBJ2-5|TRBV7-2
ASSLGLVSVGETQY
>TRBJ2-7|TRBV7-2
ASSLAILFEQY
>TRBJ1-2|TRBV6-5
ASTTGTGDHVGYT
>-|TRBV6-1
ASEWGTVSYEQY
>TRBJ1-5|TRBV27
ASSITGSNQPQH
>TRBJ2-1|TRBV5-4
ASSSPQRTSGTYYNEQF
>TRBJ2-1|TRBV6-5
ASAPAGGYNEQF
>TRBJ1-1|TRBV18
ASSAQGYNTEAF
>TRBJ2-7|TRBV7-9
ASSLSSAGWKVEQY
>TRBJ1-2|TRBV29-1
SVEESQGIPYGYT
>TRBJ2-7|TRBV29-1
SVGDGRAYEQY
>TRBJ2-5|TRBV7-9
ASAAETQY
>TRBJ1-2|TRBV28
ASTGQGYGYT
>TRBJ2-2|TRBV28
ASRKIPTAGELF
>TRBJ1-4|TRBV7-9
ASSSIDRGRENEKLF
>TRBJ2-3|TRBV2
ASSRTSGSGDTQY
>TRBJ2-1|TRBV19
ASSILSWRVPDNEQF
>TRBJ2-7|TRBV19
ASSLGDGRLTYEQY
>TRBJ2-1|TRBV27
ASSFAGEGLEF
>TRBJ2-7|TRBV28
ASRYTGTAIYEQY
>TRBJ1-4|TRBV7-9
ASSLSGRSNEKLF
>TRBJ2-1|TRBV6-5
ASSYSLSGRSEF
>TRBJ1-2|TRBV7-9
ASSLATGTAQMIYGYT
>TRBJ2-1|TRBV7-3
ASSLAGDSHYNEQF
>TRBJ2-7|TRBV6-5
ASSYRDRGYEQY
>TRBJ1-1|TRBV6-5
ASFPAGGHTEAF
>TRBJ1-1|TRBV7-8
ASDNRDRGAWTEAF
>TRBJ2-3|TRBV19
ASSMRSRASGSVTDTQY
>TRBJ2-2|TRBV9
ASSSLAGVISGELF
>TRBJ1-1|TRBV7-2
ASSLQTGAYSEAF
>TRBJ2-1|TRBV6-1
ASHLELTYNEQF
>TRBJ2-1|TRBV7-9
SSSLVTGGRNEQF
>TRBJ1-1|TRBV7-9
ASSRTGGITEAF
>TRBJ2-2|TRBV5-1
ASSLEASGNTGELF
>TRBJ2-7|TRBV5-1
ASSLELAGTYEQY
>TRBJ2-7|TRBV7-8
ASSATETYEQY
>TRBJ1-1|TRBV5-1
ASSLSSGMNTEAF